The following is a T cell receptor (beta chain) sequence with its context. The data stem from a study of blood T cell repertoires in COVID-19. Looking at the study overall: From T cells, B-cell-depleted T cells, or PBMCs came the material, which was cDNA or gDNA.

The Seattle patients joined while their infection was active and were tracked longitudinally afterward. Clones were sequenced by immunoSEQ multiplex PCR, and TCRdb holds only the in-frame ones, with some missing. The sample consists of about 160,000 clones, approximately 90% of them appearing once. The germline V gene has CDR1 SQVTM and CDR2 ANQGSEA. The CDR3 has 14 amino acids. After removal of 7 bases from V and 2 bases from J, the junction contained 10 bases not matched to a gene. Sequencing was done on a sample of peripheral blood. The chain has TRBV29-1 and TRBJ1-2; 7 positions agree with TRBD1. The TCR sequence derives from a woman aged 70-85 years with COVID-19, enrolled during active disease. The CDR3: CSARGGDRNYGYTF. CDR3 DNA: TGCAGCGCCCGAGGAGGGGACAGAAACTATGGCTACACCTTC.